The 13 T cell receptor beta chains below were found in one sample sequenced in a study of regulatory T cells in long-lasting Graves disease. Indicated time point: newly diagnosed GD, antithyroid drugs for less than 3 months. The TCR library was made from RNA extracted from PBMCs. The authors built TCR beta libraries using iRepertoire HTBI primers and Arm-PCR of CDR3 regions. TCRdb independently ran MiXCR on the multiplex PCR reads; one entry per CDR3 protein. The table includes about 450,000 distinct CDR3 sequences, approximately 14% detected once. A further study also used this sample, focusing on T cells in Graves' hyperthyroidism and ophthalmopathy.

The source was peripheral blood mononuclear cells (PBMCs), collected at new diagnosis, from a patient treated with antithyroid drugs. The receptors stem from a woman aged 50 to 60 with Graves disease.

Points on this clonotype: A much larger clonotype is one base distant, so this may be a read error. This chain connects TRBV2 to TRBJ1-5; 7 nucleotides agree with TRBD1. CDR1 and CDR2 from the germline V gene are SNHLY and FYNNEI. The CDR3 covers 14 residues. CDR3 nucleotides: TGTGCCAGCGGTGAAAACCAGGGGGATCAGCCCCAGCATTTT. Its translation is CASGENQGDQPQHF.

Comment on this clonotype: The junction differs from germline at one of its ends, possibly a read error. V is TRBV6-2 or TRBV6-3 and J is TRBJ2-1; no definite D call. Per germline, CDR1 MNHEY and CDR2 SVGEGT. The CDR3 spans 11 residues. The CDR3 DNA sequence: TGTGCCAGCACCCGGCCGGTGGAGCAGTCCTTC. Translating it yields CASTRPVEQSF.

This clonotype was recorded many times. The genes are TRBV5-1 and TRBJ2-7, with D maybe TRBD1 (5 bases). The germline V and J ends were trimmed by 4 bases and 0 bases, with 14 bases remaining between them. This CDR3 region has 15 residues. The V gene's germline CDR1 is SGHRS and CDR2 YFSETQ. CDR3 residues: CASSVEGVVSYEQYF. Here the CDR3 DNA reads TGCGCCAGCAGCGTGGAAGGGGTCGTCTCCTACGAGCAGTACTTC.

The CDR3 is CASSPPTGVANQPQHF. CDR3 in DNA: TGTGCCAGCTCACCACCGACAGGGGTCGCCAATCAGCCCCAGCATTTT. V usage is TRBV18 and J usage is TRBJ1-5, with 8 bases matching TRBD1. V lost 0 bases, J lost 3 bases, and 4 bases stayed unmatched. Germline CDR1 is KGHSH and CDR2 is LQKENI. The CDR3 has 16 amino acids.

A remark on this clonotype: A much larger clone lies one base from this, so it may be a read error. The CDR3 here is CASSQVRRGAARETQYF. In DNA form, the CDR3 reads TGTGCCAGCAGCCAAGTTAGGAGGGGGGCGGCCAGGGAGACCCAGTACTTC. The rearrangement joins TRBV3-1 to TRBJ2-5; either TRBD1 or TRBD2 may fit D (6 bases each). The germline V gene encodes CDR1 LGHDT and CDR2 YNNKEL (reference sequence). Deletions cut 1 base from V and 5 bases from J, with 20 bases between. The CDR3 covers 17 residues.

As for this clonotype: Since a much larger clone is just one base distant, this may be a read error. The rearrangement links TRBV28 to TRBJ2-2; a weak D match, TRBD2 (6 bases). Germline V gene data show CDR1 as MDHEN and CDR2 as SYDVKM. This CDR3 comprises 12 residues. Trimming left V 8 bases short and J 10 bases short, with 14 bases between. In DNA form, the CDR3 reads TGTGCCAGCGCTACGGGACTCCAGGAGCTGTTTTTT. Translation gives CASATGLQELFF.

This clonotype has only a few counts. The V and J genes are TRBV30 and TRBJ2-3; weak D call: TRBD2 (6 bases). V lost 3 bases, J lost 0 bases, and 10 bases lay in between. This CDR3 contains 14 residues. Per germline, CDR1 GTSNPN and CDR2 SVGIG (reference sequence). CDR3 sequence (DNA): TGTGCCTGGAGGGGGAGGTATAGCACAGATACGCAGTATTTT. It encodes CAWRGRYSTDTQYF.

The V call is TRBV19, the J call TRBJ2-1, with TRBD2 matching over 9 bases. The CDR3 consists of 14 residues. Germline-derived CDR1 and CDR2 are LNHDA and SQIVND (reference sequence). V lost 5 bases and J lost 6; bases outside the gene matches: 5. CDR3 bases: TGTGCCAGTAGTCACAAGACTAGCGGCAATGAGCAGTTCTTC. As protein: CASSHKTSGNEQFF. The full variable domain, in which reference TRBV19 and TRBJ2-1 provide the parts outside the CDR3, is DGGITQSPKYLFRKEGQNVTLSCEQNLNHDAMYWYRQDPGQGLRLIYYSQIVNDFQKGDIAEGYSVSREKKESFPLTVTSAQKNPTAFYLCASSHKTSGNEQFFGPGTRLTVL.

At least ten counts were recorded for this clonotype. The chain links TRBV27 to TRBJ2-1; the D gene could be TRBD1 or TRBD2 (6 bases each). The germline V and J ends were trimmed by 3 bases and 7 bases, with 13 bases remaining between them. The CDR3 runs 14 residues. In germline, CDR1 is MNHEY, CDR2 SMNVEV (reference sequence). The CDR3 is CASSLGRGGNEQFF. The CDR3 coding sequence is TGTGCCAGCAGTTTGGGACGAGGGGGGAATGAGCAGTTCTTC.

This clonotype was observed at least ten times. J is TRBJ1-1 and V is TRBV29-1; D possibly corresponds to TRBD1 (5 bases). Germline values: CDR1 SQVTM, CDR2 ANQGSEA. CDR3 length equals 12 residues. V gave up 6 bases and J gave up 4 bases, with 12 bases separating them. CDR3 nucleotides: TGCAGCGTCGGGACGGGCGGCACTGAAGCTTTCTTT. Its protein is CSVGTGGTEAFF.

The chain employs TRBV6-1 and TRBJ2-1; a weak D match, TRBD1 (6 bases). The CDR3 sequence is 17 residues long. V gave up 6 bases and J gave up 8 bases, with 26 bases separating them. Germline values: CDR1 MNHNS, CDR2 SASEGT. The CDR3 spells CASSFSGAGPSGYEQFF. The CDR3 bases are TGTGCCAGCAGCTTTTCAGGGGCGGGCCCGTCAGGGTATGAGCAGTTCTTC.

Many counts were recorded for this clonotype. This chain connects TRBV28 to TRBJ1-2, with 9 bases aligning to TRBD1. The germline V gene has CDR1 MDHEN and CDR2 SYDVKM. Germline trimming cut 2 bases from V and 4 bases from J; bases unmatched to any gene: 2. The CDR3 is made up of 14 amino acids. This chain's CDR3 is CASSLPDRGYGYTF. The CDR3 DNA follows: TGTGCCAGCAGTTTACCGGACAGGGGCTATGGCTACACCTTC.

This clonotype was observed at least ten times. The V call is TRBV5-6, the J call TRBJ2-3; no reliable D call. Trimming removed 5 bases from V and 3 bases from J, with 4 bases in between. The CDR3 sequence is 11 residues long. Germline CDR1 and CDR2: SGHDT and YYEEEE. The DNA of the CDR3 is TGTGCCAGCAGTAAAACAGATACGCAGTATTTT. Translating gives CASSKTDTQYF.